This T cell receptor beta chain derives from a study of blood T cell repertoires in COVID-19. Sequenced by immunoSEQ multiplex PCR; TCRdb stores in-frame clones only, minus some. The table shows some 30,000 clones, with 90% to 95% occurring only once. The CDR3 runs 16 residues. This chain connects TRBV12-2 to TRBJ1-3; the table's D call of TRBD1 was not tested on the DNA. TRBV12-2 is a known pseudogene. What was sequenced was peripheral blood. This clonotype originated in a human donor with active COVID-19. The donor label of this sample is uncertain. This CDR3 is CASRLTRTGPGNTIYF. For the CDR3, the DNA is TGTGCAAGTCGCTTAACTCGGACAGGGCCTGGAAACACCATATATTTT.